What follows are 16 T cell receptor beta chains derived from one specimen sequenced in a study of regulatory T cells in long-lasting Graves disease. Time point in this sample: newly diagnosed GD, antithyroid drugs for less than 3 months. After RNA was extracted from PBMCs, the TCR library was made from it. To make TCR beta libraries, researchers used iRepertoire HTBI primers and Arm-PCR of CDR3 regions. TCRdb passed the multiplex PCR reads through MiXCR, listing each CDR3 protein once. Among around 330,000 distinct CDR3 sequences, 18% were seen once, and the ten largest hold about 36%. The sequencing used peripheral blood mononuclear cells (PBMCs), collected at new diagnosis, from a patient treated with antithyroid drugs. These receptors originate from a female donor with Graves disease.

This clonotype has just a few counts. The rearrangement links TRBV20-1 to TRBJ2-4; possibly TRBD2 for D (5 bases). V was clipped by 5 bases and J by 9 bases, with 8 bases between them. CDR1 is DFQATT and CDR2 is SNEGSKA in the germline V gene (reference sequence). The CDR3 spans 10 residues. The CDR3 DNA reads as TGCAGTGCTGCCGCGGGCATTCAGTACTTC. Translating it yields CSAAAGIQYF.

This clonotype was detected ten times or more. The chain recombines TRBV29-1 with TRBJ2-7; the D is unclear. V was shortened by 5 bases and J by 0 bases, with 11 bases between the two germline ends. There are 13 residues in the CDR3. Germline loops: CDR1 SQVTM, CDR2 ANQGSEA. In nucleotides, the CDR3 is TGCAGCGTTCGCGGCAGCCTCTCCTACGAGCAGTACTTC. Translated: CSVRGSLSYEQYF.

This clonotype was detected a few times. The chain carries TRBV5-1 and TRBJ1-2, with D unclear. The germline V gene has CDR1 SGHRS and CDR2 YFSETQ. The CDR3 covers 11 residues. Trimming pared 1 base from V and 11 bases from J, leaving 9 bases between. The CDR3 is CASSLNGGYTF. The CDR3 region has the DNA TGCGCCAGCAGCTTGAACGGAGGTTACACCTTC. Drawing the rest from reference TRBV5-1 and TRBJ1-2, the complete variable domain is KAGVTQTPRYLIKTRGQQVTLSCSPISGHRSVSWYQQTPGQGLQFLFEYFSETQRNKGNFPGRFSGRQFSNSRSEMNVSTLELGDSALYLCASSLNGGYTFGSGTRLTVV.

This clonotype was detected many times. The V gene is TRBV2, the J gene TRBJ1-1; D is unclear. The CDR3 runs to 14 residues. The V gene's germline CDR1 is SNHLY and CDR2 FYNNEI. V lost 6 bases and J 0 bases, leaving 11 bases between the germline ends. CDR3 in DNA: TGTGCCAGCAGGCTGCTGGTCGTGAACACTGAAGCTTTCTTT. The encoded protein is CASRLLVVNTEAFF.

This clonotype appeared once. The rearrangement joins TRBV15 to TRBJ2-3, with TRBD1 matching 7 bases. V was clipped by 4 bases and J by 0 bases; unmatched bases: 4. This CDR3 is built from 15 residues. Germline V gene data show CDR1 as LNHNV and CDR2 as YYDKDF (reference sequence). This CDR3 is CATSIGTVSTDTQYF. The CDR3 DNA sequence: TGTGCCACCAGCATCGGGACAGTGAGCACAGATACGCAGTATTTT.

This clonotype was detected a few times. A much more abundant neighbour one base away suggests this may be a read error. The gene calls are TRBV6-5 and TRBJ2-1; TRBD2 matches at 8 bases. The CDR3 sequence is 14 residues long. Germline CDR1 reads MNHEY; CDR2 reads SVGAGI. The CDR3 DNA is TGTTCCAGCAGTTACGGGACTAGTAGCAATGAGCAGTTCTTC. It codes for CSSSYGTSSNEQFF.

There are many counts of this clonotype. This chain uses TRBV12-3 or TRBV12-4 with TRBJ2-3, with D uncertain. The CDR3 runs to 16 residues. The germline V and J ends were trimmed by 5 bases and 4 bases, with 19 bases remaining between them. The CDR3 DNA is TGTGCCAGCAGTCCCCACTCCCCTTTAGGCCCAGATACGCAGTATTTT. It specifies CASSPHSPLGPDTQYF.

This clonotype occurred a few times. A read error may explain this, as a much larger clone is one base away. The V and J genes are TRBV7-6 and TRBJ2-7; TRBD2 agrees at 7 bases. Germline V gives CDR1 SGHVS, CDR2 FNYEAQ. The CDR3 runs to 16 residues. CDR3 in amino acids: CASSLSGREFSHDQYF. DNA for the CDR3: TGTGCCAGCAGCTTATCGGGGCGGGAGTTCTCCCACGACCAGTACTTC.

This clonotype was detected ten times or more. The chain uses TRBV11-3 and TRBJ2-5, with D perhaps matching TRBD1 or TRBD2 (6 bases each). The germline gives CDR1 SGHNT, CDR2 YENEEA. Trimming shortened V by 5 bases and J by 2 bases, and 9 bases separated the two germline ends. This CDR3 has 13 amino acids. The CDR3 bases are TGTGCCAGCAGCCGCGGGACACAAGAGACCCAGTACTTC. This encodes CASSRGTQETQYF.

This clonotype was recorded a few times. The rearrangement uses TRBV25-1 and TRBJ2-3; D gene uncertain. V was shortened by 1 base and J by 3 bases, with 8 bases between the two germline ends. The V gene's germline CDR1 is MGHDK and CDR2 SYGVNS. The CDR3 consists of 14 residues. The CDR3 coding sequence is TGTGCCAGCAGTGAATCACCGCTAACAGATACGCAGTATTTT. This translates into CASSESPLTDTQYF.

The chain recombines TRBV7-8 with TRBJ1-6; D gene uncertain. This CDR3 contains 13 residues. Trimming removed 5 bases from V and 10 bases from J, with 12 bases in between. Germline V gene lookup returns CDR1 SGHVS and CDR2 FQNEAQ. CDR3: CASSLSVGSPLHF. In DNA, the CDR3 is TGTGCCAGCAGCCTTAGCGTCGGATCACCCCTCCACTTT.

In its sample, this clonotype was seen many times. The V and J genes are TRBV12-3 or TRBV12-4 and TRBJ2-3, with TRBD2 identical over 8 bases. Losses at the gene ends were 6 bases for V and 1 base for J; bases not matched to a gene: 6. CDR3 length equals 15 residues. The CDR3 sequence is CASSPPGLGTDTQYF. The CDR3 DNA is TGTGCCAGCAGCCCGCCGGGACTAGGCACAGATACGCAGTATTTT.

The V gene is TRBV24-1, the J gene TRBJ2-5; the D gene is possibly TRBD1 (5 bases). The CDR3 contains 13 residues. Trimming removed 4 bases at V and 5 bases at J, with 10 bases between. CDR1 is KGHDR, CDR2 SFDVKD, per germline. The CDR3 protein is CATSEGRLETQYF. The CDR3 DNA follows: TGTGCCACCAGTGAGGGGCGTCTCGAGACCCAGTACTTC.

This clonotype was observed at least ten times. The gene calls are TRBV28 and TRBJ2-3, with TRBD2 matching over 11 bases. CDR1 and CDR2 from the germline V gene are MDHEN and SYDVKM. After removal of 5 bases from V and 3 bases from J, the junction contained 7 bases not matched to a gene. This CDR3 has 16 amino acids. The CDR3: CASSPGLAGITDTQYF. DNA of the CDR3: TGTGCCAGCAGTCCCGGACTAGCGGGCATAACAGATACGCAGTATTTT.

This clonotype was seen a handful of times. One junction end disagrees with the germline gene, perhaps due to a read error. The rearrangement joins TRBV27 to TRBJ1-3; D remains unclear. Germline V lookup: CDR1 MNHEY, CDR2 SMNVEV (reference sequence). This CDR3 is 14 amino acids long. The CDR3: CASSLTGSGSTIYF. The CDR3 DNA sequence: TGTGCCAGCAGTTTAACCGGTTCTGGAAGCACCATATATTTT.

This clonotype has a count of ten or more. The rearrangement links TRBV18 to TRBJ1-1; TRBD1 might be the D (6 bases). There are 14 residues in the CDR3. V gave up 2 bases and J gave up 5 bases, with 12 bases separating them. Germline-derived CDR1 and CDR2 are KGHSH and LQKENI. DNA of the CDR3: TGTGCCAGCTCACCAGAGGGGGGCTCGACTGAAGCTTTCTTT. It yields the protein CASSPEGGSTEAFF. The full variable domain, completed using reference TRBV18 and TRBJ1-1, is NAGVMQNPRHLVRRRGQEARLRCSPMKGHSHVYWYRQLPEEGLKFMVYLQKENIIDESGMPKERFSAEFPKEGPSILRIQQVVRGDSAAYFCASSPEGGSTEAFFGQGTRLTVV.